One and the same sample provided the 20 T cell receptor beta chains below, sequenced in a study of HIV-infected patients and healthy controls. Reverse transcription used roughly 480 ng RNA and constant-region primers for alpha and beta. Alpha and beta chain libraries were made separately by chain-specific third strand synthesis with multiplexing indices. TCRdb processed the 5' RACE reads anew with MiXCR; each CDR3 protein has one entry. The sample records over 10,000 distinct CDR3 sequences, under 13% being singletons. All unsorted peripheral T cells were captured because whole blood was used without fractionation. Input material: blood. The receptors stem from an adult in good health.

About this clonotype: An end of the junction differs from the germline gene, which may be a read error. The chain is built from TRBV7-9 and TRBJ1-2, with D possibly TRBD1 on 5 matching bases. The CDR3 extends over 13 amino acids. Germline V lookup: CDR1 SEHNR, CDR2 FQNEAQ (reference sequence). This chain's CDR3 is CTSSLGADYGYTF. CDR3 nucleotides: TGTACCAGCAGCTTAGGGGCAGACTATGGCTACACCTTC.

This clonotype was detected a few times. The genes are TRBV30 and TRBJ1-6; D might be TRBD1 (5 bases). Germline V gives CDR1 GTSNPN, CDR2 SVGIG (reference sequence). The CDR3 length is 13 residues. Deletions cut 8 bases from V and 6 bases from J, with 14 bases between. CDR3 sequence (DNA): TGTGCCGCTCACCAGGGCCGTAATTCACCCCTCCACTTT. Protein product: CAAHQGRNSPLHF.

This clonotype has only a few counts. This chain links TRBV20-1 with TRBJ2-5, with TRBD2 matching 11 bases. V lost 4 bases, J lost 4 bases, and 2 bases stayed unmatched. The CDR3 contains 13 residues. CDR1 is DFQATT, CDR2 SNEGSKA, per germline (reference sequence). The DNA for the CDR3 is TGCAGTGCTACAGGACTAGCGGGAGAGACCCAGTACTTC. Protein sequence: CSATGLAGETQYF.

This clonotype was seen at least ten times. The J gene is TRBJ2-3, the V gene TRBV6-6; TRBD2 matches at 7 bases. The CDR3 has 14 residues. Germline-derived CDR1 and CDR2 are MNHNY and SVGAGI (reference sequence). After removal of 4 bases from V and 4 bases from J, the junction contained 5 bases not matched to a gene. This CDR3 is CASSSAGWADTQYF. CDR3 bases: TGTGCCAGCAGTTCAGCGGGGTGGGCAGATACGCAGTATTTT.

This clonotype was detected many times. The chain has TRBV12-3 or TRBV12-4 and TRBJ1-2; D is perhaps TRBD1 (5 bases). The CDR3 has 13 amino acids. The germline V and J ends were trimmed by 6 bases and 5 bases, with 13 bases remaining between them. CDR3 bases: TGTGCCAGCAGGGCCGGGGACGGGTATGGCTACACCTTC. This sequence encodes CASRAGDGYGYTF.

The chain links TRBV30 to TRBJ2-3; perhaps TRBD2 as D (5 bases). The CDR3 runs to 13 residues. Germline CDR1 reads GTSNPN; CDR2 reads SVGIG (reference sequence). V was clipped by 3 bases and J by 6 bases, with 13 bases between them. The CDR3 is CAWRQLGLDTQYF. The CDR3 nucleotides are TGTGCCTGGAGGCAACTAGGTCTGGATACGCAGTATTTT.

This clonotype has a handful of counts. The rearrangement uses TRBV20-1 and TRBJ1-6; TRBD1 agrees at 8 bases. The CDR3 runs 13 residues. V trimming: 5 bases; J trimming: 7 bases; junction bases outside the gene matches: 4. Germline V gives CDR1 DFQATT, CDR2 SNEGSKA (reference sequence). The CDR3 DNA reads TGCAGTGCTTGGACAGGGTCAAATTCACCCCTCCACTTT. This translates into CSAWTGSNSPLHF.

This clonotype appeared many times. The chain is built from TRBV19 and TRBJ2-1; TRBD2 matches 10 bases. Germline V gene sequence: CDR1 LNHDA, CDR2 SQIVND (reference sequence). After removal of 4 bases from V and 9 bases from J, the junction contained 9 bases not matched to a gene. The CDR3 contains 15 residues. The CDR3: CASSRGTSAYGEQFF. The CDR3, as DNA: TGTGCCAGTAGTAGAGGGACTAGCGCTTACGGTGAGCAGTTCTTC.

This clonotype was counted a few times. J is TRBJ2-1 and V is TRBV11-2; 10 bases match TRBD2. CDR3 length: 15 residues. Germline V gives CDR1 SGHAT, CDR2 FQNNGV. V trimming: 5 bases; J trimming: 4 bases; junction bases outside the gene matches: 5. The CDR3 nucleotides read TGTGCCAGCAGCCCAACTAGCGGGACGTACAATGAGCAGTTCTTC. Encoded protein: CASSPTSGTYNEQFF.

By its share, this clonotype is medium-sized. This chain links TRBV25-1 with TRBJ2-7, with D unresolved. Trimming stripped 2 bases from V and 4 bases from J, with 3 bases between. The CDR3 spans 11 residues. Per germline, CDR1 MGHDK and CDR2 SYGVNS. The CDR3 loop reads CASSEGYEQYF. CDR3 in DNA: TGTGCCAGCAGTGAAGGTTACGAGCAGTACTTC.

Ten or more counts support this clonotype. The V and J genes are TRBV19 and TRBJ2-2; 9 bases match TRBD1. Trimming took 5 bases from V and 6 from J; bases not matched to a gene: 7. This CDR3 has 15 residues. Germline values: CDR1 LNHDA, CDR2 SQIVND (reference sequence). For the CDR3, the DNA is TGTGCCAGTAGTCCCGGGACAGGGCGGGCCGGGGAGCTGTTTTTT. Protein product: CASSPGTGRAGELFF.

Relative to its sample, this clonotype is medium-sized. The chain uses TRBV10-3 and TRBJ1-2; the match to TRBD1 covers 10 bases. Germline CDR1 is ENHRY and CDR2 is SYGVKD. The CDR3 sequence is 13 residues long. V lost 5 bases to trimming and J lost 5 bases; unmatched junction nucleotides: 2. This chain's CDR3 is CAISQGQGYGYTF. For the CDR3, the DNA is TGTGCCATCAGTCAGGGACAGGGGTATGGCTACACCTTC.

This clonotype was observed a handful of times. The chain uses TRBV4-1 and TRBJ1-1; D remains ambiguous. V dropped 1 base and J dropped 3 bases, with 9 bases sitting between them. Germline CDR1 MGHRA, CDR2 YSYEKL. The CDR3 consists of 14 residues. CDR3 DNA: TGCGCCAGCAGCCAAGGGTATGTGGACACTGAAGCTTTCTTT. Protein: CASSQGYVDTEAFF.

This clonotype is judged medium-sized (0.01 to 0.1%). The CDR3 spells CASSRTGSEAFF. CDR3 nucleotide sequence: TGTGCCAGCAGCCGGACAGGGTCTGAAGCTTTCTTT. V and J are TRBV12-3 or TRBV12-4 and TRBJ1-1; 8 positions match TRBD1. This CDR3 contains 12 residues. V dropped 6 bases and J dropped 6; count of bases not matched to a gene: 3.

By share of the sample, this clonotype is medium-sized. The chain uses TRBV19 and TRBJ2-7; D is tentatively TRBD1 or TRBD2 (5 bases each). Trimming left V 3 bases short and J 1 base short, with 10 bases between. This CDR3 is built from 14 residues. Germline lookup yields CDR1 LNHDA and CDR2 SQIVND (reference sequence). CDR3 loop: CASSIRDGSYEQYF. CDR3 sequence (DNA): TGTGCCAGTAGTATCCGGGACGGTTCCTACGAGCAGTACTTC.

This sequence joins TRBV20-1 and TRBJ2-7, with unresolved D. The CDR3 consists of 11 residues. Deletions cut 3 bases from V and 3 bases from J, with 6 bases between. Per germline, CDR1 DFQATT and CDR2 SNEGSKA (reference sequence). The CDR3 nucleotides are TGCAGTGCTAGTCCGTTCTACGAGCAGTACTTC. This codes for CSASPFYEQYF.

In nucleotides, the CDR3 is TGCGCCAGCAGCCTGGGAGTGGGCACAGATACGCAGTATTTT. Protein sequence: CASSLGVGTDTQYF. The chain links TRBV5-1 to TRBJ2-3, with a possible D match to TRBD2 (5 bases). The germline CDR1 and CDR2 sequences are SGHRS and YFSETQ. This CDR3 spans 14 amino acids. Trimming stripped 4 bases from V and 1 base from J, with 10 bases between.

The gene calls are TRBV20-1 and TRBJ2-3; D may be TRBD1 or TRBD2 (5 bases each). In germline, CDR1 is DFQATT, CDR2 SNEGSKA (reference sequence). V lost 5 bases and J 6 bases, leaving 21 bases between the germline ends. CDR3 length equals 15 residues. CDR3 region: CSARVARGTSDTQYF. For the CDR3, the DNA is TGCAGTGCTCGGGTAGCGAGGGGCACCAGCGATACGCAGTATTTT.

The chain uses TRBV4-1 and TRBJ2-7, with 7 bases fitting TRBD2. The trim removed 3 bases at V and 4 bases at J, leaving 15 bases unmatched. This CDR3 is built from 17 residues. Germline-derived CDR1 and CDR2 are MGHRA and YSYEKL. This CDR3 reads CASSHGEGRRDFYEQYF. In DNA form, the CDR3 reads TGCGCCAGCAGCCATGGGGAGGGGAGGAGGGATTTTTACGAGCAGTACTTC.

This sequence joins TRBV29-1 and TRBJ1-5; D unresolved. Germline assignment: CDR1 SQVTM and CDR2 ANQGSEA. Trimming removed 5 bases from V and 5 bases from J, with 1 base in between. This CDR3 has 9 residues. The CDR3 reads CSVHQPQHF. The CDR3 DNA is TGCAGCGTTCATCAGCCCCAGCATTTT.